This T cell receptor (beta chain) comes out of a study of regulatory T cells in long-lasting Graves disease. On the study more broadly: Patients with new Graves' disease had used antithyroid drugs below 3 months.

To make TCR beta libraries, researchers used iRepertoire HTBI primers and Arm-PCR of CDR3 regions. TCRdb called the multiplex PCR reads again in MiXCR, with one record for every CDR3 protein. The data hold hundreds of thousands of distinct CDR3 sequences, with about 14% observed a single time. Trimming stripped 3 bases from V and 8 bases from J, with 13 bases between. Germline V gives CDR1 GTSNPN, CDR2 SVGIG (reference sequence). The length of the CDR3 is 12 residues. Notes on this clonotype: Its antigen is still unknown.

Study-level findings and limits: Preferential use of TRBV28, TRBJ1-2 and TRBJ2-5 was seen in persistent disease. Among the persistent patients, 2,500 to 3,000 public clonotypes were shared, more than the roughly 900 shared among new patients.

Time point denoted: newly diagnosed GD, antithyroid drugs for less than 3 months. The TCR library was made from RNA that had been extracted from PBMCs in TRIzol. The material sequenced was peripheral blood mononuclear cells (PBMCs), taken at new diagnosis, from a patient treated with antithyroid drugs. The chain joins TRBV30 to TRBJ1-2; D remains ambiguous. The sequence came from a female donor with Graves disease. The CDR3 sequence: CAWRYWAEGYTF. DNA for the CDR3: TGTGCCTGGAGATATTGGGCGGAGGGCTACACCTTC.